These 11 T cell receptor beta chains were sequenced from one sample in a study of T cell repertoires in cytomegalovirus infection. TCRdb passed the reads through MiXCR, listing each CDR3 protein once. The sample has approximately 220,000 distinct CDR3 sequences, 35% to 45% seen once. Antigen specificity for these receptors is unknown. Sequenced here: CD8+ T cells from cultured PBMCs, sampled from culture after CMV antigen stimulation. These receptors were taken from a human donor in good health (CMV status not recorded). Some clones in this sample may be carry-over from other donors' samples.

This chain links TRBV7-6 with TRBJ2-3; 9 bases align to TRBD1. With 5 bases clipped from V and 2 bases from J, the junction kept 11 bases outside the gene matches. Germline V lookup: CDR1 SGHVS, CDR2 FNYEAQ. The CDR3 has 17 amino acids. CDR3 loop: CASSTDRGWDLTDTQYF. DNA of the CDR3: TGTGCCAGCAGCACGGACAGGGGATGGGATCTCACAGATACGCAGTATTTT. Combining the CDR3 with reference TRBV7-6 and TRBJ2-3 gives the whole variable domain GAGVSQSPRYKVTKRGQDVALRCDPISGHVSLYWYRQALGQGPEFLTYFNYEAQQDKSGLPNDRFSAERPEGSISTLTIQRTEQRDSAMYRCASSTDRGWDLTDTQYFGPGTRLTVL.

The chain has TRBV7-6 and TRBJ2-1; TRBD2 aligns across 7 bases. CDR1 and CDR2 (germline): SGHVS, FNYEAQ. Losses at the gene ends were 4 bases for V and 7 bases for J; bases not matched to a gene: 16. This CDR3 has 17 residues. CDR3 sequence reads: CASSSRIAGNPGNEQFF. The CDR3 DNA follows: TGTGCCAGCAGCTCCAGGATAGCGGGTAATCCGGGGAATGAGCAGTTCTTC.

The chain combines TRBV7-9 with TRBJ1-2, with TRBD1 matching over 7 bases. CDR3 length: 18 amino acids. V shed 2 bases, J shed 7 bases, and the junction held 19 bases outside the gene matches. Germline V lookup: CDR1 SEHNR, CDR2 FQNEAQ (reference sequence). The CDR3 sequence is CASSLRTDREAFGLGYTF. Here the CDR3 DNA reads TGTGCCAGCAGCTTAAGGACCGACAGGGAGGCATTCGGGCTTGGCTACACCTTC. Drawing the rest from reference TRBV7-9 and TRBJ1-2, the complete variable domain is DTGVSQNPRHKITKRGQNVTFRCDPISEHNRLYWYRQTLGQGPEFLTYFQNEAQLEKSRLLSDRFSAERPKGSFSTLEIQRTEQGDSAMYLCASSLRTDREAFGLGYTFGSGTRLTVV.

The CDR3 reads CASRKPGLQTYNEQFF. CDR3 bases: TGTGCCAGCAGGAAACCGGGACTACAAACGTACAATGAGCAGTTCTTC. This chain links TRBV28 with TRBJ2-1; 7 bases are shared with TRBD2. Germline V gene data show CDR1 as MDHEN and CDR2 as SYDVKM. J gave up 4 bases and V 6 bases, and 12 bases lay outside the gene matches. The CDR3 is 16 residues long.

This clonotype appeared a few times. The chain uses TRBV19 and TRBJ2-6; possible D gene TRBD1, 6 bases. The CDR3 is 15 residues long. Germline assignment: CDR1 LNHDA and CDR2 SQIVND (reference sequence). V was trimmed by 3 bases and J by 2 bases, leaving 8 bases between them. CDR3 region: CASSIAGAGANVLTF. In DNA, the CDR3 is TGTGCCAGTAGTATCGCAGGGGCTGGGGCCAACGTCCTGACTTTC. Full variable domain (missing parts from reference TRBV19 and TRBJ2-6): DGGITQSPKYLFRKEGQNVTLSCEQNLNHDAMYWYRQDPGQGLRLIYYSQIVNDFQKGDIAEGYSVSREKKESFPLTVTSAQKNPTAFYLCASSIAGAGANVLTFGAGSRLTVL.

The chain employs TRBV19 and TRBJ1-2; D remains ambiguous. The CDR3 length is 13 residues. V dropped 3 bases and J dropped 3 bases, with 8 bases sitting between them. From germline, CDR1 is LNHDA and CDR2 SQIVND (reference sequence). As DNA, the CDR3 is TGTGCCAGTAGTATCCGCGGGTACTATGGCTACACCTTC. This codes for CASSIRGYYGYTF. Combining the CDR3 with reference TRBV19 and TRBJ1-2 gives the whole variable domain DGGITQSPKYLFRKEGQNVTLSCEQNLNHDAMYWYRQDPGQGLRLIYYSQIVNDFQKGDIAEGYSVSREKKESFPLTVTSAQKNPTAFYLCASSIRGYYGYTFGSGTRLTVV.

Written as DNA, the CDR3 is TGTGCCACCAGCAGTAGGGCGACTATGAACACCGGGGAGCTGTTTTTT. Protein sequence: CATSSRATMNTGELFF. The genes are TRBV15 and TRBJ2-2, with D perhaps matching TRBD2 (5 bases). CDR3 size: 16 residues. Germline V gives CDR1 LNHNV, CDR2 YYDKDF (reference sequence). The V gene lost 3 bases and the J gene lost 1 base, with 12 bases spanning the gap. Full variable domain (rest looked up from reference TRBV15 and TRBJ2-2): DAMVIQNPRYQVTQFGKPVTLSCSQTLNHNVMYWYQQKSSQAPKLLFHYYDKDFNNEADTPDNFQSRRPNTSFCFLDIRSPGLGDTAMYLCATSSRATMNTGELFFGEGSRLTVL.

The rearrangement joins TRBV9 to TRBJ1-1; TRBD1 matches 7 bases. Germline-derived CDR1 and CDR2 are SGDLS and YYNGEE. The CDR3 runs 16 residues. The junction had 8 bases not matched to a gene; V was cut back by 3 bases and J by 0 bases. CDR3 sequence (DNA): TGTGCCAGCAGCGACGAAATGGGACAGCTGAACACTGAAGCTTTCTTT. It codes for CASSDEMGQLNTEAFF.

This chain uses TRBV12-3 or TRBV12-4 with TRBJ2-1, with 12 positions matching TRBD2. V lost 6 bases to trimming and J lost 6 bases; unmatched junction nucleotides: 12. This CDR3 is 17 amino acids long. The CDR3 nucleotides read TGTGCCAGCAGCCGTGACCCGACTAGCGGGGGTACCAATGAGCAGTTCTTC. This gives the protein CASSRDPTSGGTNEQFF.

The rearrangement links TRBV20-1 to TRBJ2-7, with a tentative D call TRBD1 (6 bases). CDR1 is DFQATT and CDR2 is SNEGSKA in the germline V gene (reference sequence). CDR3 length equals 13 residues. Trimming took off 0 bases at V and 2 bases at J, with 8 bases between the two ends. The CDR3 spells CSAREYRAYEQYF. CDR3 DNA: TGCAGTGCTAGAGAGTACAGGGCCTACGAGCAGTACTTC.

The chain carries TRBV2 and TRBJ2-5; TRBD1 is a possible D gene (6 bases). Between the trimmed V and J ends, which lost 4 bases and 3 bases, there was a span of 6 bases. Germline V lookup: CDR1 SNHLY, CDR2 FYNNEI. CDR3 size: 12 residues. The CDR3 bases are TGTGCCAGCAGTGGGACAGAAGAGACCCAGTACTTC. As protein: CASSGTEETQYF.